The sequence of this T cell receptor (beta chain) was determined in a study of blood T cell repertoires in COVID-19. On the study more broadly: COVID-19 samples from acute and convalescent phases originated in the United States, Italy and Spain. T cells, B-cell-depleted T cells, or PBMCs provided the cDNA or gDNA that served as material.

This CDR3 has 15 amino acids. Per germline, CDR1 LGHDT and CDR2 YNNKEL (reference sequence). How the authors handled the data: Counts of nucleated cells, estimated from reference gene primer amplification, were obtained. Using immunoSEQ multiplex PCR, the repertoire was profiled, and TCRdb retains in-frame clones only, with some absent. V, J and clone size derive from that table, while D and trimming were established from the DNA sequence. The sample lists approximately 97,000 clones, approximately 84% occurring once. The table lists this clone with a count of one. A junction end diverges from the germline sequence, so it may reflect a read error.

The clonotype originates from a human donor in a cohort sampled during active COVID-19. The J gene is TRBJ2-1, the V gene TRBV3-1 (or the pseudogene TRBV3-2); D remains unclear. Sequenced: peripheral blood. The CDR3 nucleotides read TGTGCCAGCAGCCAAGTCTACAGAACCTACGATGAGCAGTTCTTC. Protein sequence: CASSQVYRTYDEQFF.